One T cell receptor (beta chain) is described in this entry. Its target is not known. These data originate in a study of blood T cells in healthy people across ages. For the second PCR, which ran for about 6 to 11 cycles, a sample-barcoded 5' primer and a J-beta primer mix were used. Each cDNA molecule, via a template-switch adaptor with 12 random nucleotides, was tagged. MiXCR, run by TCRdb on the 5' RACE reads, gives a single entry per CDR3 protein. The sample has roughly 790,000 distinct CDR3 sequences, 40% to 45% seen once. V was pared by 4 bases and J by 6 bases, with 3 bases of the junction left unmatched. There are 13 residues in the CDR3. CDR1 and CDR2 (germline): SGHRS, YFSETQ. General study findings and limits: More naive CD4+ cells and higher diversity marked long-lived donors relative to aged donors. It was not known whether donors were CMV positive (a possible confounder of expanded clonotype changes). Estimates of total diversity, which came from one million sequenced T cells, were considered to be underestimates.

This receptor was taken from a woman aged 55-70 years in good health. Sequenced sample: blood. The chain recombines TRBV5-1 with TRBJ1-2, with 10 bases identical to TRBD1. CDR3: CASSAGQGDGYTF. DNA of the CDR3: TGCGCCAGCAGCGCCGGACAGGGGGATGGCTACACCTTC.